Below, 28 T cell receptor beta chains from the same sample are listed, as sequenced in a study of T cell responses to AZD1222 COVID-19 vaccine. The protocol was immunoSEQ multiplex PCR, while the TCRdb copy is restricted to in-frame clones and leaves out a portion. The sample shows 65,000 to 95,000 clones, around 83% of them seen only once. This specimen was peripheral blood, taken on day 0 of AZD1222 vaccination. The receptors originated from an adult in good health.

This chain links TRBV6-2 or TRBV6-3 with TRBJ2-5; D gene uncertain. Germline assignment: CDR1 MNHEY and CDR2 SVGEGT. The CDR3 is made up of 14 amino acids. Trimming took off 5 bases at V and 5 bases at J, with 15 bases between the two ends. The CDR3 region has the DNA TGTGCCAGCAGTGACCCACCCGGTGGGGAGACCCAGTACTTC. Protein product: CASSDPPGGETQYF.

CDR3 in amino acids: CASSEVAGGNYGYTF. CDR3 nucleotide sequence: TGTGCCAGCAGTGAAGTGGCAGGGGGCAACTATGGCTACACCTTC. The chain carries TRBV2 and TRBJ1-2, with 8 bases identical to TRBD1. The V and J ends lost 1 base and 2 bases, in that order; junction bases with no gene match: 3. The germline V gene encodes CDR1 SNHLY and CDR2 FYNNEI. The CDR3 extends over 15 amino acids.

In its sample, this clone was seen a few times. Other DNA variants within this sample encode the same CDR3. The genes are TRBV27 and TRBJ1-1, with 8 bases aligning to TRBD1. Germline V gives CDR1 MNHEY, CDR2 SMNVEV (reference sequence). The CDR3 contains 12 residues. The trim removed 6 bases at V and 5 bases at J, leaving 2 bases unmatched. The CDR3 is CASRRTGTEAFF. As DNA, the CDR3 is TGTGCCAGCAGGAGGACAGGGACTGAAGCTTTCTTT.

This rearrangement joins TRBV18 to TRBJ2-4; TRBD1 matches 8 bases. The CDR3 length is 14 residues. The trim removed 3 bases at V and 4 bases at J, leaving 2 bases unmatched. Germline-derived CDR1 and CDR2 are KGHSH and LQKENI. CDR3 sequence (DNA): TGTGCCAGCTCACCGGACAGGGTTAAAAACATTCAGTACTTC. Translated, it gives CASSPDRVKNIQYF.

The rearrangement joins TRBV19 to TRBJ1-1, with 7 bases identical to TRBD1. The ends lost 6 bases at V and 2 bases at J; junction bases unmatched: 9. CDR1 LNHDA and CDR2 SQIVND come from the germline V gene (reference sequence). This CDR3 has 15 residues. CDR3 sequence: CASSRQGGSNTEAFF. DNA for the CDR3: TGTGCCAGTAGCCGACAGGGAGGGAGTAACACTGAAGCTTTCTTT.

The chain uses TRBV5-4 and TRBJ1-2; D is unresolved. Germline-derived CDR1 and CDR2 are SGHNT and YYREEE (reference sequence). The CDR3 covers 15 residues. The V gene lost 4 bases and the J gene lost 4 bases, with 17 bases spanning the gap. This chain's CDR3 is CASSNQRGYGYGYTF. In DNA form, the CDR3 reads TGTGCCAGCAGCAACCAGAGAGGGTACGGCTATGGCTACACCTTC.

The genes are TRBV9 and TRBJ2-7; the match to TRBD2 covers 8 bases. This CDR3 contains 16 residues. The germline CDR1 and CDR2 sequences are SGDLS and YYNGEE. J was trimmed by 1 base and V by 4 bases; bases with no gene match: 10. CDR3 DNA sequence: TGTGCCAGCAGCCCCCGAGTTGCGGGGGGTTCCTACGAGCAGTACTTC. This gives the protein CASSPRVAGGSYEQYF. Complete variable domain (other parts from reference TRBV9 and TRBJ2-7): DSGVTQTPKHLITATGQRVTLRCSPRSGDLSVYWYQQSLDQGLQFLIQYYNGEERAKGNILERFSAQQFPDLHSELNLSSLELGDSALYFCASSPRVAGGSYEQYFGPGTRLTVT.

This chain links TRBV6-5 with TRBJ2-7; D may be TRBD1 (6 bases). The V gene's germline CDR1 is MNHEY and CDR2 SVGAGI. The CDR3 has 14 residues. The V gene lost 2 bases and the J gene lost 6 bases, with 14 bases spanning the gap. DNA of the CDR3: TGTGCCAGCAGTTACCTGGACAGTGATGGCGAGCAGTACTTC. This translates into CASSYLDSDGEQYF.

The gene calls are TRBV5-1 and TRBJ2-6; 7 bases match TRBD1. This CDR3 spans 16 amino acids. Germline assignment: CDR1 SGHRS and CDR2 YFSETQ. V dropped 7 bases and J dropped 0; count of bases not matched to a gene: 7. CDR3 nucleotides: TGCGCCAGCGCCACCGGGACAGACTCTGGGGCCAACGTCCTGACTTTC. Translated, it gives CASATGTDSGANVLTF.

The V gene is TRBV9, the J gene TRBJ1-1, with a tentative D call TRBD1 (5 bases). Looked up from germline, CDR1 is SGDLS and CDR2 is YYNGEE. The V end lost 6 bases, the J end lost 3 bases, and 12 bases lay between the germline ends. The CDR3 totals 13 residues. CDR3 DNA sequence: TGTGCCAGCACCCCGCAGGGTGACACTGAAGCTTTCTTT. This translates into CASTPQGDTEAFF.

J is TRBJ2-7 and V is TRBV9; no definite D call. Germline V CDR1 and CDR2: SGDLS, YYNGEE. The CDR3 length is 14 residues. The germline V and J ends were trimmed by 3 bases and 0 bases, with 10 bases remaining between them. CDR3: CASSARLDSYEQYF. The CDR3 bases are TGTGCCAGCAGCGCGAGACTGGACTCCTACGAGCAGTACTTC.

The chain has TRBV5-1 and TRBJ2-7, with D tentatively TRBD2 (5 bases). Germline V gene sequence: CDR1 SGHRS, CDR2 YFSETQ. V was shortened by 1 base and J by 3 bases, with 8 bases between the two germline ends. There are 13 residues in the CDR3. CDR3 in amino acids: CASSLRRDYEQYF. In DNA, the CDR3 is TGCGCCAGCAGCTTGCGACGGGACTACGAGCAGTACTTC.

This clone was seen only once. CDR3 DNA sequence: TGCGCCAGCAGCCACATAGCGGGGGGCTCAGACAATGAGCAGTTCTTC. Translated, it gives CASSHIAGGSDNEQFF. This chain joins TRBV4-3 and TRBJ2-1, with TRBD2 matching 10 bases. Trimming cost V 3 bases and J 5 bases; bases outside gene matches: 7. CDR3 size: 16 residues. The germline CDR1 and CDR2 sequences are LGHNA and YSLEER.

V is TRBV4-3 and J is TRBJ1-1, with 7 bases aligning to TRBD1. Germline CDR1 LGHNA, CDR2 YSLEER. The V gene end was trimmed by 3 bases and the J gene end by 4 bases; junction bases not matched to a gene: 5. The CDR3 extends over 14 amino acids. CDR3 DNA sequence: TGCGCCAGCAGCCAGCCAGGGGGAGCCACTGAAGCTTTCTTT. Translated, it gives CASSQPGGATEAFF.

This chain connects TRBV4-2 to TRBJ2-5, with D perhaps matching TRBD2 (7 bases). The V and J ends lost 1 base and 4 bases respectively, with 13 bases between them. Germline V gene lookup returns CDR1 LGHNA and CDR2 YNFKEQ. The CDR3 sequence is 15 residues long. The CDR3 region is CASSQVVGGAETQYF. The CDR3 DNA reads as TGTGCCAGCAGCCAAGTGGTTGGGGGGGCAGAGACCCAGTACTTC.

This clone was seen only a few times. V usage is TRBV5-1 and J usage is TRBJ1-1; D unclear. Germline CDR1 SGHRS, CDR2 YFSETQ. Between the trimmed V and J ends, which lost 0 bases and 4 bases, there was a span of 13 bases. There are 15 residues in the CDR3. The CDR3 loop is CASSLVVPYATEAFF. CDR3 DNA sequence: TGCGCCAGCAGCTTGGTGGTCCCGTATGCCACTGAAGCTTTCTTT.

The CDR3 nucleotides are TGTGCCAGCACCCGACAGGGTAACACCGGGGAGCTGTTTTTT. This translates into CASTRQGNTGELFF. This chain joins TRBV7-8 and TRBJ2-2; 7 positions match TRBD1. CDR1 is SGHVS and CDR2 is FQNEAQ in the germline V gene. Trimming cost V 7 bases and J 2 bases; bases outside gene matches: 4. The CDR3 runs to 14 residues.

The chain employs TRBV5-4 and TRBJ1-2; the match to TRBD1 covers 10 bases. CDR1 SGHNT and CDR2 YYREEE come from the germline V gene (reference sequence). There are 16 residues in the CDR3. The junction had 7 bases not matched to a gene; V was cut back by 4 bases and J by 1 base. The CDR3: CASSAHGTGVNYGYTF. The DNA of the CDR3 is TGTGCCAGCAGCGCACACGGGACAGGGGTTAACTATGGCTACACCTTC.

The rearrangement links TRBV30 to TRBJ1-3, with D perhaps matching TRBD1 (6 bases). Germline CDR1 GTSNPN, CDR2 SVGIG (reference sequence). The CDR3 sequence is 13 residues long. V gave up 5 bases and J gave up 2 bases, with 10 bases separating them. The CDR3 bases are TGTGCCTGGGGGGGACATACTGGAAACACCATATATTTT. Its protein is CAWGGHTGNTIYF.

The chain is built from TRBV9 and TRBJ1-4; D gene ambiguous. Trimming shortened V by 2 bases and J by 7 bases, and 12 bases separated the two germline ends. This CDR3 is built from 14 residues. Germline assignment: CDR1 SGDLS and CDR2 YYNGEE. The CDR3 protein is CASSVRGRGEKLFF. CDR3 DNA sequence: TGTGCCAGCAGCGTCCGGGGTCGAGGTGAAAAACTGTTTTTT.

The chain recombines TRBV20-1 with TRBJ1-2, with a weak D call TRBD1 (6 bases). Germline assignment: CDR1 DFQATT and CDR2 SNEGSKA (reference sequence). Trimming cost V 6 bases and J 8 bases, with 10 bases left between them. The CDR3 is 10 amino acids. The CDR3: CSAEGGGYTF. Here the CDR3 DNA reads TGCAGTGCGGAGGGGGGAGGCTACACCTTC.

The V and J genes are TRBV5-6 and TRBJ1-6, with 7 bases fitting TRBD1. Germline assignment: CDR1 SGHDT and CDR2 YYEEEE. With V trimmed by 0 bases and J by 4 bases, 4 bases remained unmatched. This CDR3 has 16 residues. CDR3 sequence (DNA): TGTGCCAGCAGCTTGGGACAGGGTTTTTATAATTCACCCCTCCACTTT. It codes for CASSLGQGFYNSPLHF.

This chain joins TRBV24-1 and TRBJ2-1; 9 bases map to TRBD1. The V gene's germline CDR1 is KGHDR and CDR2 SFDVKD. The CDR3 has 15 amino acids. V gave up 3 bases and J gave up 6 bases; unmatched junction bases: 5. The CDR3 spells CATSDNRDRVNEQFF. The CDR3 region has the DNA TGTGCCACCAGTGATAACCGGGACAGGGTCAATGAGCAGTTCTTC.

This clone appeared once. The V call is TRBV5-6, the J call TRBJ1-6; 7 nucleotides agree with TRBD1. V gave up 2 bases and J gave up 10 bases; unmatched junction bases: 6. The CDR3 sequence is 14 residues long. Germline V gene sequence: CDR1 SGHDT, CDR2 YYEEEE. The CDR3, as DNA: TGTGCCAGCAGCTTCGACAGGGAAGGGTCACCCCTCCACTTT. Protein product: CASSFDREGSPLHF.

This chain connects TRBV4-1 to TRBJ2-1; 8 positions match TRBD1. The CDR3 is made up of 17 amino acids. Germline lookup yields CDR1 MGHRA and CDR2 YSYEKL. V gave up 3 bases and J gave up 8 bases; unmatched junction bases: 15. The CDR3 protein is CASSQPGGDRLGYEQFF. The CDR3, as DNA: TGCGCCAGCAGCCAGCCTGGCGGGGACAGGCTTGGGTATGAGCAGTTCTTC.

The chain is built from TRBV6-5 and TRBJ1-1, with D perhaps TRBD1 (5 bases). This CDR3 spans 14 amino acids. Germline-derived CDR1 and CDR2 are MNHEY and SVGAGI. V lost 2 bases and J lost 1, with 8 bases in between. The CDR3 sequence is CASSYRTGNTEAFF. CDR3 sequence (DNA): TGTGCCAGCAGTTACCGAACAGGGAACACTGAAGCTTTCTTT.

The CDR3 nucleotides read TGTGCCAGCAGCGACAACCTCCAGACAGGTAGCACAGATACGCAGTATTTT. It translates to CASSDNLQTGSTDTQYF. V usage is TRBV2 and J usage is TRBJ2-3, with D perhaps TRBD1 (6 bases). The V gene lost 6 bases and the J gene lost 0 bases, with 19 bases spanning the gap. Germline V gene lookup returns CDR1 SNHLY and CDR2 FYNNEI. There are 17 residues in the CDR3.

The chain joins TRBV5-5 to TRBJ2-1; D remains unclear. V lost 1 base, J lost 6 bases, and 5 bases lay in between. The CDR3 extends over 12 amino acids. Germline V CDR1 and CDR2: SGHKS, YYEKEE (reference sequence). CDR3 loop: CASSLLRNEQFF. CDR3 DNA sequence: TGTGCCAGCAGCTTGCTACGCAATGAGCAGTTCTTC.